What follows describes a single T cell receptor (beta chain). Its antigen remains unknown. This sample was included in a study of cytomegalovirus exposure and HLA in healthy donors. Whole-study results and caveats: Some TCR beta chains (around 160 of them) were listed as cytomegalovirus-associated.

Vbeta (60) and Jbeta (13) primers were used in the PCR. Study processing details: Roughly 10 million shared chains were among around 80 million unique TCR beta chains counted in a later analysis. TCRdb keeps only in-frame clones here, not all; method: immunoSEQ multiplex PCR. V, J and clone size were drawn from that table, and D and trimming were deduced from the DNA. The sample carries some 98,000 clones, more than 70% recorded once. The material sequenced was PBMCs. The receptor's source is a man younger than 30 in good health and CMV-seropositive.

CDR3 bases: TGTGCCACCAGCAGAGAATCAGGACTACTATCACCCCTCCACTTT. This codes for CATSRESGLLSPLHF. This sequence joins TRBV15 and TRBJ1-6; D remains unclear. CDR1 LNHNV and CDR2 YYDKDF come from the germline V gene (reference sequence). V was trimmed by 0 bases and J by 10 bases, leaving 13 bases between them. The CDR3 is 15 amino acids.